A selection of T cell receptor beta chains follows, all from one sample in a study of response to subunit inactivated influenza vaccine. Via MiXCR, TCRdb re-called the RT-PCR reads, giving one row per CDR3 protein. The sample holds 500,000 to 600,000 distinct CDR3 sequences, approximately 12% seen once. Sequencing was performed on PBMCs from blood, taken around seven weeks after vaccination. The receptors come from a man over 45 who received an inactivated influenza vaccine. Each CDR3 is given with its conserved first and last residue. A D gene is named only where the DNA matches it firmly. The size of a clone is reported for some rows only, either as once, few or many, or as a class for expanded clones.

CDR3 protein: CASNHRGLQETQYF; CDR3 DNA: TGTGCCAGCAACCACAGGGGACTTCAAGAGACCCAGTACTTC; CDR3 length: 14; J gene: TRBJ2-5; clone size: few; V gene: TRBV5-6; D gene: -
CDR3 protein: CASSLSGKGQPQHF; CDR3 DNA: TGTGCCAGCAGTTTATCGGGGAAGGGTCAGCCCCAGCATTTT; CDR3 length: 14; J gene: TRBJ1-5; clone size: many; V gene: TRBV12-3/TRBV12-4; D gene: -
CDR3 protein: CASSLGSPGRQPQHF; CDR3 DNA: TGTGCCAGCAGTTTAGGTTCGCCCGGCAGACAGCCCCAGCATTTT; CDR3 length: 15; J gene: TRBJ1-5; clone size: -; V gene: TRBV12-3/TRBV12-4; D gene: -
CDR3 protein: CASSPDLNQPQHF; CDR3 DNA: TGTGCCAGCAGCCCCGACCTGAATCAGCCCCAGCATTTT; CDR3 length: 13; J gene: TRBJ1-5; clone size: few; V gene: TRBV3-1; D gene: -
CDR3 protein: CASSLTSGGQGDTQYF; CDR3 DNA: TGTGCCAGCAGTTTGACTAGCGGGGGGCAGGGAGATACGCAGTATTTT; CDR3 length: 16; J gene: TRBJ2-3; clone size: -; V gene: TRBV12-3/TRBV12-4; D gene: TRBD2
CDR3 protein: CASSQAVIGTQYF; CDR3 DNA: TGTGCCAGCAGCCAAGCCGTAATCGGGACCCAGTACTTC; CDR3 length: 13; J gene: TRBJ2-5; clone size: few; V gene: TRBV14; D gene: -
CDR3 protein: CASKEQGMKYEQYF; CDR3 DNA: TGTGCCAGCAAGGAGCAGGGTATGAAGTACGAGCAGTACTTC; CDR3 length: 14; J gene: TRBJ2-7; clone size: many; V gene: TRBV12-3/TRBV12-4; D gene: -
CDR3 protein: CSAGPSGGGYNEQFF; CDR3 DNA: TGCAGTGCTGGGCCCAGCGGAGGAGGGTACAATGAGCAGTTCTTC; CDR3 length: 15; J gene: TRBJ2-1; clone size: once; V gene: TRBV20-1; D gene: -
CDR3 protein: CASTRQVQETQYF; CDR3 DNA: TGTGCCAGCACCAGACAGGTCCAAGAGACCCAGTACTTC; CDR3 length: 13; J gene: TRBJ2-5; clone size: few; V gene: TRBV28; D gene: -
CDR3 protein: CASSSALSGSRYNEQFF; CDR3 DNA: TGCGCCAGCAGCTCGGCCCTTAGCGGGAGTCGCTACAATGAGCAGTTCTTC; CDR3 length: 17; J gene: TRBJ2-1; clone size: -; V gene: TRBV5-1; D gene: TRBD2